A single sample is the source of the 12 T cell receptor beta chains below, sequenced in a study of sequential checkpoint blockade in melanoma. Noted treatment: randomized to nivolumab then ipilimumab (arm A) or the reverse (arm B). The assay was immunoSEQ multiplex PCR, and TCRdb's table has in-frame clones only and misses some. The sample consists of about 40,000 clones, roughly 81% of them appearing once. Source: CD8+ T cells sorted from blood (inferred from file names), taken from a patient given nivolumab and ipilimumab in sequence. These receptors were collected from a human donor with melanoma.

The chain combines TRBV6-6 with TRBJ2-5, with D unclear. The germline V gene has CDR1 MNHNY and CDR2 SVGAGI (reference sequence). The CDR3 length is 14 residues. V was shortened by 7 bases and J by 5 bases, with 17 bases between the two germline ends. The DNA of the CDR3 is TGTGCCAGCACCAGAGAGGTCTCGGCGGAGACCCAGTACTTC. Amino acid sequence: CASTREVSAETQYF.

This clone was observed a handful of times. The chain links TRBV10-2 to TRBJ1-3, with a possible D match to TRBD1 (6 bases). The CDR3 loop spans 15 amino acids. Germline V gives CDR1 WSHSY, CDR2 SAAADI. V lost 5 bases and J 4 bases, leaving 15 bases between the germline ends. The CDR3 loop reads CASSPTGYFGNTIYF. CDR3 nucleotides: TGCGCCAGCAGTCCCACAGGGTACTTCGGAAACACCATATATTTT.

V is TRBV19 and J is TRBJ1-1, with 9 bases lining up with TRBD1. V dropped 4 bases and J dropped 1; count of bases not matched to a gene: 1. This CDR3 contains 14 residues. Germline V CDR1 and CDR2: LNHDA, SQIVND (reference sequence). DNA for the CDR3: TGTGCCAGTAGTACGGGACAGGGGAACACTGAAGCTTTCTTT. Its translation is CASSTGQGNTEAFF.

The gene calls are TRBV18 and TRBJ1-2; D may be TRBD1 (5 bases). Germline-derived CDR1 and CDR2 are KGHSH and LQKENI. Trimming left V 3 bases short and J 8 bases short, with 19 bases between. The CDR3 is 15 residues long. The CDR3 region is CASSPPGTSALGYTF. For the CDR3, the DNA is TGTGCCAGCTCACCGCCCGGGACTTCGGCCCTAGGCTACACCTTC.

V and J are TRBV11-2 and TRBJ1-1; D is uncertain. The V end was cut by 2 bases, the J end by 1 base, with 11 bases between. Germline V gives CDR1 SGHAT, CDR2 FQNNGV. The CDR3 loop spans 15 amino acids. The CDR3 loop is CASSLREQANTEAFF. The CDR3, as DNA: TGTGCCAGCAGCTTACGCGAGCAGGCGAACACTGAAGCTTTCTTT.

The gene calls are TRBV4-1 and TRBJ2-1; 8 bases map to TRBD2. This CDR3 comprises 13 residues. Germline trimming cut 2 bases from V and 10 bases from J; bases unmatched to any gene: 4. CDR1 is MGHRA and CDR2 is YSYEKL in the germline V gene. CDR3 DNA: TGCGCCAGCAGCCAACAGACTAGCGCCGAGCAGTTCTTC. As protein: CASSQQTSAEQFF.

CDR3 amino acids: CASSPQRGTQYF. The CDR3 DNA is TGTGCCAGCAGCCCCCAGCGGGGGACCCAGTACTTC. This rearrangement joins TRBV13 to TRBJ2-5, with 7 bases fitting TRBD2. Germline V gives CDR1 PRHDT, CDR2 FYEKMQ (reference sequence). V shed 5 bases, J shed 7 bases, and the junction held 4 bases outside the gene matches. CDR3 size: 12 residues.

This sequence joins TRBV6-8 and TRBJ2-5; 8 bases map to TRBD1. The CDR3 spans 15 residues. Per the germline V gene, CDR1 is MNHGY and CDR2 is SAAAGT. The V and J ends lost 9 bases and 3 bases, in that order; junction bases with no gene match: 12. CDR3 DNA sequence: TGTGCCAGTGCCGGCCGGGACAGGCTAAAAGAGACCCAGTACTTC. Protein product: CASAGRDRLKETQYF.

The chain employs TRBV10-2 and TRBJ2-7, with 7 bases matching TRBD1. The CDR3 is 14 amino acids. Trimming removed 6 bases from V and 6 bases from J; junction bases left unmatched: 11. In germline, CDR1 is WSHSY, CDR2 SAAADI. The CDR3 here is CASRPGTEKPEQYF. The CDR3 DNA is TGCGCCAGCAGGCCCGGGACAGAGAAACCCGAGCAGTACTTC.

The chain has TRBV28 and TRBJ2-1; D is possibly TRBD1 (5 bases). The germline V gene has CDR1 MDHEN and CDR2 SYDVKM. V was pared by 5 bases and J by 5 bases, with 13 bases between. This CDR3 region has 14 residues. In DNA, the CDR3 is TGTGCCAGCAGTCTCCTCGGCAGGGACAATGAGCAGTTCTTC. This encodes CASSLLGRDNEQFF.

The chain couples TRBV5-1 to TRBJ2-5, with TRBD2 matching 13 bases. Near its end, the DNA agrees better with TRBJ2-7, so the J call may be wrong. CDR1 SGHRS and CDR2 YFSETQ come from the germline V gene. CDR3 size: 15 residues. The CDR3 region is CASSPTSGGAYEQYF. CDR3 bases: TGCGCCAGCAGCCCTACTAGCGGGGGGGCCTACGAGCAGTACTTC.

The rearrangement links TRBV7-9 to TRBJ1-5; 10 nucleotides align to TRBD1. The V gene end was trimmed by 5 bases and the J gene end by 6 bases; junction bases not matched to a gene: 4. This CDR3 spans 14 amino acids. CDR1 is SEHNR, CDR2 FQNEAQ, per germline (reference sequence). In DNA, the CDR3 is TGTGCCAGCAGCGTCGACAGGGGGCGTCAGCCCCAGCATTTT. It encodes CASSVDRGRQPQHF.